What follows are 16 T cell receptor beta chains derived from one specimen sequenced in a study of blood T cell repertoires in COVID-19 (dated by TCRdb to 2019 to 2021). Library generation was performed with the immunoSEQ multiplex PCR assay. TCRdb obtained this table from immuneACCESS and retained in-frame rearrangements with V and J assigned. These tables miss some clones; where compared with another copy, unresolved V genes account for less than half of the shortfall, and the remainder is unexplained. The sample has roughly 80,000 clones on record, roughly 80% of them singletons. The ten largest clones capture 18% of the sample. The sequencing sample was made of peripheral blood. The receptors here all came from a woman aged 55-69 years with acute or convalescent COVID-19.

This clone has a handful of counts. This chain connects TRBV5-1 to TRBJ2-1; TRBD1 is a possible D gene (6 bases). The CDR3 is 15 residues long. Trimming took off 0 bases at V and 2 bases at J, with 9 bases between the two ends. Germline V gene lookup returns CDR1 SGHRS and CDR2 YFSETQ. CDR3 nucleotide sequence: TGCGCCAGCAGCTTGGGACAGGACACCTACAATGAGCAGTTCTTC. Its protein is CASSLGQDTYNEQFF.

The genes are TRBV5-3 and TRBJ1-5; 11 nucleotides align to TRBD1. TRBV5-3 is known as an ORF, though its function is uncertain. The V segment lost 4 bases and the J segment 0 bases; nucleotides outside the gene matches: 9. The CDR3 length is 18 residues. CDR3: CARSVWTGGRYSNQPQHF. CDR3 sequence (DNA): TGTGCCAGAAGCGTGTGGACAGGGGGCCGGTATAGCAATCAGCCCCAGCATTTT.

The V and J genes are TRBV30 and TRBJ2-7, with a weak D call TRBD1 (5 bases). The germline V and J ends were trimmed by 0 bases and 0 bases, with 12 bases remaining between them. The germline V gene has CDR1 GTSNPN and CDR2 SVGIG (reference sequence). The CDR3 is 15 amino acids. The CDR3 DNA sequence: TGTGCCTGGAGTGTACCGAGGCAGGGCTCCTACGAGCAGTACTTC. Residues: CAWSVPRQGSYEQYF.

This clone was observed a single time. The CDR3 sequence is CARGGGTRETQYF. CDR3 sequence (DNA): TGCGCCCGCGGGGGGGGGACAAGAGAGACCCAGTACTTC. The chain links TRBV5-1 to TRBJ2-5; 9 bases agree with TRBD2. Trimming at V came to 10 bases and at J to 4 bases, leaving 8 bases not matched to a gene. The germline CDR1 and CDR2 sequences are SGHRS and YFSETQ. The CDR3 has 13 amino acids.

The chain recombines TRBV29-1 with TRBJ2-5; D not resolved. CDR3 length: 11 amino acids. Germline CDR1 reads SQVTM; CDR2 reads ANQGSEA. The V end lost 2 bases, the J end lost 4 bases, and 5 bases lay between the germline ends. For the CDR3, the DNA is TGCAGCGTTGAAATCATAGAGACCCAGTACTTC. Amino acids: CSVEIIETQYF.

This chain connects TRBV6-4 to TRBJ1-5, with a weak D call TRBD1 (5 bases). V was shortened by 5 bases and J by 5 bases, with 10 bases between the two germline ends. Germline CDR1 is MRHNA and CDR2 is SNTAGT. The CDR3 runs 13 residues. CDR3 sequence reads: CASSPGGDQPQHF. CDR3 bases: TGTGCCAGCAGTCCCGGGGGGGATCAGCCCCAGCATTTT.

The chain has TRBV7-2 and TRBJ1-5; D unresolved. V dropped 2 bases and J dropped 4 bases, with 12 bases sitting between them. The CDR3 covers 15 residues. Germline CDR1 reads SGHTA; CDR2 reads FQGNSA. The CDR3 sequence: CASSLLVDQNQPQHF. The CDR3 DNA reads TGTGCCAGCAGCTTACTAGTAGATCAGAATCAGCCCCAGCATTTT. Full variable domain (remainder filled in from reference TRBV7-2 and TRBJ1-5): GAGVSQSPSNKVTEKGKDVELRCDPISGHTALYWYRQSLGQGLEFLIYFQGNSAPDKSGLPSDRFSAERTGGSVSTLTIQRTQQEDSAVYLCASSLLVDQNQPQHFGDGTRLSIL.

The CDR3 coding sequence is TGTGCCAGCAACTCTCGACAGATCACCGGGGAGCTGTTTTTT. This encodes CASNSRQITGELFF. The chain recombines TRBV7-8 with TRBJ2-2, with a tentative D call TRBD1 (5 bases). CDR1 and CDR2 (germline): SGHVS, FQNEAQ. The CDR3 covers 14 residues. Between the trimmed V and J ends, which lost 7 bases and 4 bases, there was a span of 13 bases.

The genes are TRBV27 and TRBJ1-2; perhaps TRBD1 as D (5 bases). The CDR3 has 14 residues. Per the germline V gene, CDR1 is MNHEY and CDR2 is SMNVEV (reference sequence). V lost 4 bases and J lost 0, with 9 bases in between. In nucleotides, the CDR3 is TGTGCCAGCAGTTCAGGGTCCGCTAACTATGGCTACACCTTC. This sequence encodes CASSSGSANYGYTF.

The J gene is TRBJ2-4, the V gene TRBV20-1, with 8 bases matching TRBD1. This CDR3 has 15 amino acids. Germline lookup yields CDR1 DFQATT and CDR2 SNEGSKA (reference sequence). The trim removed 3 bases at V and 5 bases at J, leaving 9 bases unmatched. The CDR3 coding sequence is TGCAGTGCTAGTAGGAGCCAGGGGGCGCAAAACATTCAGTACTTC. Protein: CSASRSQGAQNIQYF.

The chain is built from TRBV2 and TRBJ1-1; TRBD1 matches at 8 bases. Losses at the gene ends were 6 bases for V and 3 bases for J; bases not matched to a gene: 6. Per the germline V gene, CDR1 is SNHLY and CDR2 is FYNNEI. This CDR3 has 14 amino acids. The chain's CDR3 is CASSPTGVYTEAFF. The CDR3 DNA reads as TGTGCCAGCAGCCCGACAGGGGTCTACACTGAAGCTTTCTTT.

The V gene is TRBV6-5, the J gene TRBJ1-1, with TRBD1 matching over 8 bases. After removal of 4 bases from V and 3 bases from J, the junction contained 7 bases not matched to a gene. Germline CDR1 and CDR2: MNHEY and SVGAGI. This CDR3 has 15 amino acids. The CDR3 here is CASSSTGGGDTEAFF. As DNA, the CDR3 is TGTGCCAGCAGTTCCACAGGGGGTGGGGACACTGAAGCTTTCTTT.

The V and J genes are TRBV5-6 and TRBJ2-7; D is perhaps TRBD2 (5 bases). CDR3 length: 14 amino acids. V gave up 5 bases and J gave up 4 bases, with 16 bases separating them. CDR1 is SGHDT and CDR2 is YYEEEE in the germline V gene. Here the CDR3 DNA reads TGTGCCAGCAGTTCTAGCTTAAGCTCGTACGAGCAGTACTTC. It yields the protein CASSSSLSSYEQYF.

This clone was detected only once. The rearrangement links TRBV30 to TRBJ1-5; D is undetermined. CDR1 GTSNPN and CDR2 SVGIG come from the germline V gene (reference sequence). V lost 0 bases to trimming and J lost 0 bases, with 9 bases between them. This CDR3 is built from 15 residues. Here the CDR3 reads CAWSVPHYSNQPQHF. For the CDR3, the DNA is TGTGCCTGGAGTGTACCACATTATAGCAATCAGCCCCAGCATTTT.

This sequence joins TRBV5-1 and TRBJ2-5; the match to TRBD1 covers 11 bases. The CDR3 is 16 amino acids. V trimming: 1 base; J trimming: 1 base; junction bases outside the gene matches: 3. Germline V CDR1 and CDR2: SGHRS, YFSETQ. CDR3 DNA: TGCGCCAGCAGCTTGCCAGGGACAGGGGGCCAAGAGACCCAGTACTTC. As protein: CASSLPGTGGQETQYF.

The rearrangement links TRBV11-2 to TRBJ2-5; weak D call: TRBD1 (5 bases). CDR3 length equals 15 residues. The V end lost 2 bases, the J end lost 2 bases, and 12 bases lay between the germline ends. Germline CDR1 and CDR2: SGHAT and FQNNGV. CDR3 coding DNA: TGTGCCAGCAGCTTATCCGGACACATACAAGAGACCCAGTACTTC. This gives the protein CASSLSGHIQETQYF.